In its sample, the clone carrying this TCR beta chain was seen once. This sample stems from a study of blood T cell repertoires in COVID-19. Study in general: The United States, Italy and Spain provided the acute and convalescent COVID-19 samples. PBMCs, B-cell-depleted T cells, or T cells were the source of the cDNA or gDNA that made up the material.

Per the original data handling: How many nucleated cells were present was estimated from reference gene primer amplification. TCRdb keeps only in-frame clones here, not all; method: immunoSEQ multiplex PCR. The DNA was the basis for D and trimming; V, J and clone size are from that table. Of approximately 46,000 clones in the sample, approximately 77% are singletons; the top ten hold about 4%. Germline loops: CDR1 LGHDT, CDR2 YNNKEL (reference sequence). The germline V and J ends were trimmed by 0 bases and 0 bases, with 8 bases remaining between them. The CDR3 runs to 15 residues. This TCR was recovered from a woman in her seventies with acute or convalescent COVID-19. This chain connects TRBV3-1 (or the pseudogene TRBV3-2) to TRBJ1-1, with a possible D match to TRBD1 (5 bases). Input material: peripheral blood. In nucleotides, the CDR3 is TGTGCCAGCAGCCAAGATAGACAGATGAACACTGAAGCTTTCTTT. Translation gives CASSQDRQMNTEAFF.